This T cell receptor (beta chain) was obtained from a study of blood T cell repertoires in COVID-19. About the research overall: Acute and convalescent COVID-19 specimens originated in the United States, Italy and Spain.

Produced via immunoSEQ multiplex PCR; TCRdb's table is partial and in-frame only. The sample includes about 88,000 clones, around nine tenths of them seen just once. The germline V gene has CDR1 SGHVS and CDR2 FNYEAQ. The CDR3 has 14 amino acids. V gave up 1 base and J gave up 3 bases; unmatched junction bases: 3. The chain links TRBV7-6 to TRBJ2-7, with TRBD1 matching 7 bases. Sequenced sample: peripheral blood. The sequence derives from an elderly woman with acute or convalescent COVID-19. The CDR3 loop reads CASSLEAGGYEQYF. The CDR3 bases are TGTGCCAGCAGCTTAGAGGCAGGGGGCTACGAGCAGTACTTC. Supplemented by reference TRBV7-6 and TRBJ2-7, the full variable domain reads GAGVSQSPRYKVTKRGQDVALRCDPISGHVSLYWYRQALGQGPEFLTYFNYEAQQDKSGLPNDRFSAERPEGSISTLTIQRTEQRDSAMYRCASSLEAGGYEQYFGPGTRLTVT.